This entry describes one T cell receptor beta chain. Its antigen remains unknown. The TCR alpha and TCR beta cDNA libraries, bearing sample barcodes and UMIs, were generated by 5'RACE using constant-segment primers. TCRdb independently ran MiXCR on the 5' RACE reads; one entry per CDR3 protein. Of roughly 310,000 distinct CDR3 sequences in the sample, approximately 15% were seen once. This sample is drawn from a study of T-cell memory formation after mild COVID-19. Study results and limitations: In second-wave clones peaking day 37, SARS-CoV-2 specificity remained unconfirmed.

The CDR3 has 15 amino acids. Germline loops: CDR1 LGHNA, CDR2 YSLEER. V shed 1 base and J shed 8 bases, with 15 bases lying between them. Sequenced sample: PBMCs or a T cell subset sorted from them (not recorded which). This rearrangement joins TRBV4-3 to TRBJ2-1; a weak D match, TRBD1 (6 bases). The sequence derives from a man aged 18 to 30 who had mild COVID-19 (a few samples of this study predate the infection). Cell type and time point are not known. The CDR3 reads CASSQGLRGKDEQFF. In DNA, the CDR3 is TGCGCCAGCAGCCAAGGGCTCAGGGGTAAGGATGAGCAGTTCTTC.